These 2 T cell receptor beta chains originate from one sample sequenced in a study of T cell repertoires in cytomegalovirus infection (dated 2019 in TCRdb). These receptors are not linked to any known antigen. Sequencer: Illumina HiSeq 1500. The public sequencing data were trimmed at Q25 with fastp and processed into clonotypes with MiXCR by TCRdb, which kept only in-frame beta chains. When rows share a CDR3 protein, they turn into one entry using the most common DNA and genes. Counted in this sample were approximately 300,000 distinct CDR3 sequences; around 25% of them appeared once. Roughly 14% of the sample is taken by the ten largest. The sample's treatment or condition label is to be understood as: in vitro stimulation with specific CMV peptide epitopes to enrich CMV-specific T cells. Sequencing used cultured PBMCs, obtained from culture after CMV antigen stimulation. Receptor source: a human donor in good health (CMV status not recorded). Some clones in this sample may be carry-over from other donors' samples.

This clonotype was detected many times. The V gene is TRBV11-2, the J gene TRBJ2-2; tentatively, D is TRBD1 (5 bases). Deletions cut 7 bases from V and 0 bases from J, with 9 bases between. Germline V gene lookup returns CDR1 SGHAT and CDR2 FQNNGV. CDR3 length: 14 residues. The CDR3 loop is CASTGPSNTGELFF. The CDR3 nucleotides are TGTGCCAGCACAGGGCCGTCGAACACCGGGGAGCTGTTTTTT.

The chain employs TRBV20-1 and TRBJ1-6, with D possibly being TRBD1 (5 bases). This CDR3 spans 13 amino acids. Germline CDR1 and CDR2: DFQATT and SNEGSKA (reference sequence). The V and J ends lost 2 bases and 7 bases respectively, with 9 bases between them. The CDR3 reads CSARNDRNSPLHF. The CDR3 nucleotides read TGCAGTGCTAGAAATGACAGAAATTCACCCCTCCACTTT.